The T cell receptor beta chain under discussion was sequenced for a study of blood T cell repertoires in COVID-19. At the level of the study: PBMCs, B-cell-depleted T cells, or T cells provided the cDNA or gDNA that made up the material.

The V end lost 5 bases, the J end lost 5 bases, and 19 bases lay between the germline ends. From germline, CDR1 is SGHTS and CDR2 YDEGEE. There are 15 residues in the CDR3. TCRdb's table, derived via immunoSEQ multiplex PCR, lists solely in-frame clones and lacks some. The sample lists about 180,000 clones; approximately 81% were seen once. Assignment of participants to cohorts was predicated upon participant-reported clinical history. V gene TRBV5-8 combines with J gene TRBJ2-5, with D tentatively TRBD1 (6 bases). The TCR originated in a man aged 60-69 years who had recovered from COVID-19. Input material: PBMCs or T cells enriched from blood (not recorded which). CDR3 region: CASRNRAMGAETQYF. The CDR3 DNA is TGTGCCAGCAGGAACAGGGCAATGGGAGCGGAGACCCAGTACTTC.